The TCR beta chain under discussion was sequenced for a study of T-cell memory formation after mild COVID-19. CDR1 is SGHTA, CDR2 FQGNSA, per germline. V was clipped by 0 bases and J by 2 bases, with 10 bases between them. CDR3 length equals 15 residues. Via MiXCR, TCRdb re-called the 5' RACE reads, giving one row per CDR3 protein. Counted here are about 210,000 distinct CDR3 sequences, about 10% occurring once; the ten biggest clones make up approximately 2.8%. This receptor was taken from a young man who had mild COVID-19 (a few samples of this study predate the infection). Cell type and time point are not known. The chain is built from TRBV7-2 and TRBJ1-2, with a possible D match to TRBD1 (6 bases). The sample was PBMCs or a T cell subset sorted from them (not recorded which). The CDR3 sequence: CASSLARGRNYGYTF. For the CDR3, the DNA is TGTGCCAGCAGCTTAGCGCGGGGGCGGAACTATGGCTACACCTTC.